Sequencing of this T cell receptor beta chain was carried out in a study of T cell responses to AZD1222 COVID-19 vaccine. Study findings and constraints: White British ancestry dominated among donors, who included more females, and clonal diversity was possibly underestimated. Only after the peak T cell response were repertoires sampled.

J lost 4 bases, V lost 6 bases, and 3 bases had no gene match. Germline loops: CDR1 LGHDT, CDR2 YNNKEL (reference sequence). This CDR3 comprises 14 residues. Regarding this clone: Its antigen is as yet unknown.

The table came from immunoSEQ multiplex PCR; TCRdb's copy has only in-frame clones and leaves some out. The sample yields 140,000 or so clones, roughly 90% seen once. The TCR comes from an adult who received the AZD1222 COVID-19 vaccine. The sample was peripheral blood, taken 28 days after the second AZD1222 dose. The chain links TRBV3-1 (or the pseudogene TRBV3-2) to TRBJ2-2; 9 nucleotides agree with TRBD1. DNA for the CDR3: TGTGCCAGCAGGCTGGGACAGGGCACCGGGGAGCTGTTTTTT. This sequence encodes CASRLGQGTGELFF.